These 28 T cell receptor beta chains were sequenced from one sample in a study of T cells after yellow fever vaccination. TCRdb ran MiXCR on the 5' RACE reads and lists one entry per CDR3 protein. Among around 330,000 distinct CDR3 sequences listed, approximately 3.8% were seen once. Sequencing was performed on PBMCs, taken on the day of the yellow fever booster vaccination. The receptors here all came from a man in his late teens or twenties who received the YFV17D yellow fever vaccine.

This clonotype was seen many times. The chain uses TRBV7-9 and TRBJ1-2, with D tentatively TRBD1 (5 bases). Germline CDR1 is SEHNR and CDR2 is FQNEAQ (reference sequence). Trimming left V 8 bases short and J 4 bases short, with 14 bases between. This CDR3 is built from 13 residues. Here the CDR3 DNA reads TGTGCCAGCGGACAAGGACTTGGCTATGGCTACACCTTC. Protein: CASGQGLGYGYTF. Looking up the rest from reference TRBV7-9 and TRBJ1-2 gives the full variable domain: DTGVSQNPRHKITKRGQNVTFRCDPISEHNRLYWYRQTLGQGPEFLTYFQNEAQLEKSRLLSDRFSAERPKGSFSTLEIQRTEQGDSAMYLCASGQGLGYGYTFGSGTRLTVV.

This clonotype was found many times. This chain connects TRBV5-6 to TRBJ2-7; TRBD1 is a possible D gene (5 bases). V gave up 3 bases and J gave up 4 bases, with 8 bases separating them. This CDR3 is 12 amino acids long. Germline V gene sequence: CDR1 SGHDT, CDR2 YYEEEE. CDR3 in amino acids: CASSSGLYEQYF. As DNA, the CDR3 is TGTGCCAGCAGCTCAGGGTTGTACGAGCAGTACTTC.

The sample holds a few counts of this clonotype. The chain employs TRBV5-1 and TRBJ2-1, with 8 bases fitting TRBD2. Germline CDR1 and CDR2: SGHRS and YFSETQ. J gave up 10 bases and V 4 bases, and 10 bases lay outside the gene matches. The CDR3 is made up of 14 amino acids. The CDR3 reads CASSRGLGEWEQFF. CDR3 DNA sequence: TGCGCCAGCAGCAGGGGACTAGGGGAGTGGGAGCAGTTCTTC.

In this sample, this clonotype turned up a few times. This rearrangement joins TRBV18 to TRBJ1-5; perhaps TRBD1 as D (5 bases). CDR3 length equals 15 residues. Trimming removed 2 bases at V and 0 bases at J, with 8 bases between. Germline V gene data show CDR1 as KGHSH and CDR2 as LQKENI. The chain's CDR3 is CASSPFDSSNQPQHF. The CDR3 DNA reads as TGTGCCAGCTCACCATTCGACAGTAGCAATCAGCCCCAGCATTTT.

This clonotype was seen repeatedly, ten times or more. V usage is TRBV6-2 or TRBV6-3 and J usage is TRBJ2-7, with D possibly TRBD2 on 5 matching bases. The CDR3 consists of 13 residues. Trimming stripped 4 bases from V and 6 bases from J, with 13 bases between. From germline, CDR1 is MNHEY and CDR2 SVGEGT. The CDR3 loop reads CASSFLATGEQYV. The CDR3, as DNA: TGTGCCAGCAGTTTCCTAGCAACTGGCGAGCAGTACGTC.

This clonotype came up many times. The chain employs TRBV4-2 and TRBJ2-3, with TRBD1 matching over 7 bases. The germline V gene has CDR1 LGHNA and CDR2 YNFKEQ. The CDR3 contains 13 residues. Trimming removed 10 bases from V and 2 bases from J; junction bases left unmatched: 6. The CDR3 DNA reads TGTGCCATCCGGGACAGCAACACAGATACGCAGTATTTT. Its translation: CAIRDSNTDTQYF.

This clonotype was seen a few times. The chain recombines TRBV20-1 with TRBJ1-5; a possible D gene is TRBD1 (6 bases). From germline, CDR1 is DFQATT and CDR2 SNEGSKA (reference sequence). Trimming stripped 4 bases from V and 4 bases from J, with 14 bases between. The CDR3 consists of 14 residues. The CDR3 spells CSATSTGTNQPQHF. The CDR3 DNA reads as TGCAGTGCTACATCGACAGGAACAAATCAGCCCCAGCATTTT.

In its sample, this clonotype was seen a few times. The V gene is TRBV5-5, the J gene TRBJ2-3; the D gene is possibly TRBD2 (5 bases). V lost 5 bases to trimming and J lost 3 bases, with 16 bases between them. Germline V gene sequence: CDR1 SGHKS, CDR2 YYEKEE (reference sequence). CDR3 length: 15 amino acids. In DNA form, the CDR3 reads TGTGCCAGCAGAATCCGGGTCGGGAAGACAGATACGCAGTATTTT. This codes for CASRIRVGKTDTQYF.

Ten or more counts support this clonotype. The chain recombines TRBV27 with TRBJ2-3; weak D call: TRBD2 (6 bases). The germline gives CDR1 MNHEY, CDR2 SMNVEV (reference sequence). The V and J ends lost 7 bases and 6 bases respectively, with 14 bases between them. The CDR3 runs to 13 residues. The chain's CDR3 is CASKPVGGDTQYF. The DNA of the CDR3 is TGTGCCAGCAAACCAGTTGGGGGGGATACGCAGTATTTT.

The chain is built from TRBV7-2 and TRBJ2-5, with 10 positions matching TRBD1. The V gene end was trimmed by 11 bases and the J gene end by 6 bases; junction bases not matched to a gene: 6. Germline V gives CDR1 SGHTA, CDR2 FQGNSA. The CDR3 covers 12 residues. The CDR3 protein is CAVRTGGQTQYF. In DNA form, the CDR3 reads TGTGCCGTTAGGACAGGGGGACAGACCCAGTACTTC.

This clonotype was counted at least ten times. The rearrangement uses TRBV7-9 and TRBJ1-3; no reliable D call. Per the germline V gene, CDR1 is SEHNR and CDR2 is FQNEAQ (reference sequence). Trimming left V 6 bases short and J 0 bases short, with 15 bases between. The CDR3 runs 16 residues. For the CDR3, the DNA is TGTGCCAGCAGTTCACCGGGTTTAAGCTCTGGAAACACCATATATTTT. The encoded protein is CASSSPGLSSGNTIYF.

This clonotype was counted between two and nine times. The gene calls are TRBV5-5 and TRBJ1-4; tentatively, D is TRBD1 (6 bases). Germline V gene sequence: CDR1 SGHKS, CDR2 YYEKEE (reference sequence). The length of the CDR3 is 15 residues. V was pared by 0 bases and J by 8 bases, with 14 bases between. The CDR3 DNA sequence: TGTGCCAGCAGCTTGGCTTACCTCCAGGGGGAAAAACTGTTTTTT. This codes for CASSLAYLQGEKLFF.

This clonotype was counted only a few times. V is TRBV24-1 and J is TRBJ1-1; no clear D. Deletions cut 5 bases from V and 1 base from J, with 13 bases between. The CDR3 contains 15 residues. Germline V gives CDR1 KGHDR, CDR2 SFDVKD. The CDR3 coding sequence is TGTGCCACCAGTGCCGAAGGTCCAGGGAACACTGAAGCTTTCTTT. Translation: CATSAEGPGNTEAFF.

The chain carries TRBV2 and TRBJ2-7; the D is unclear. CDR3 length: 11 residues. The germline V and J ends were trimmed by 6 bases and 7 bases, with 10 bases remaining between them. The germline gives CDR1 SNHLY, CDR2 FYNNEI. The CDR3 bases are TGTGCCAGCAGACAAGGACCGGAGCAGTACTTC. It codes for CASRQGPEQYF.

The rearrangement links TRBV5-1 to TRBJ2-5; D perhaps matches TRBD1 (5 bases). This CDR3 is 14 amino acids long. CDR1 and CDR2 from the germline V gene are SGHRS and YFSETQ. Between the trimmed V and J ends, which lost 3 bases and 7 bases, there was a span of 16 bases. The CDR3 sequence: CASSSGVGLVTQYF. CDR3 bases: TGCGCCAGCAGCTCTGGAGTGGGGCTTGTGACCCAGTACTTC.

This clonotype was picked up many times. This rearrangement joins TRBV7-2 to TRBJ2-7; D is tentatively TRBD1 or TRBD2 (5 bases each). The germline V and J ends were trimmed by 3 bases and 2 bases, with 11 bases remaining between them. CDR1 is SGHTA, CDR2 FQGNSA, per germline. The CDR3 spans 14 residues. The CDR3 protein is CASSFRDGPYEQYF. The CDR3 DNA is TGTGCCAGCAGCTTCCGGGACGGTCCCTACGAGCAGTACTTC.

This clonotype came up many times. J is TRBJ2-1 and V is TRBV29-1, with 7 bases identical to TRBD2. This CDR3 spans 14 amino acids. Germline V lookup: CDR1 SQVTM, CDR2 ANQGSEA. J lost 10 bases, V lost 7 bases, and 16 bases had no gene match. In nucleotides, the CDR3 is TGCAGCGCCCGGCTAGCGGAGGGGCTAGAGGAGCAGTTCTTC. It translates to CSARLAEGLEEQFF.

This clonotype was seen a few times. The genes are TRBV29-1 and TRBJ2-7, with 7 bases lining up with TRBD2. Per the germline V gene, CDR1 is SQVTM and CDR2 is ANQGSEA. V shed 7 bases, J shed 3 bases, and the junction held 9 bases outside the gene matches. The CDR3 spans 13 residues. The CDR3 sequence: CSAPGGGVYEQYV. The CDR3 nucleotides read TGCAGCGCCCCTGGGGGGGGGGTCTACGAGCAGTACGTC.

This clonotype was counted ten times or more. The genes are TRBV7-6 and TRBJ2-5; D perhaps matches TRBD2 (5 bases). Germline loops: CDR1 SGHVS, CDR2 FNYEAQ. The V end lost 5 bases, the J end lost 5 bases, and 9 bases lay between the germline ends. The CDR3 runs to 12 residues. In DNA, the CDR3 is TGTGCCAGCAGCCTGCCGGGGGAGACCCAGTACTTC. This codes for CASSLPGETQYF.

This clonotype was counted at least ten times. DNA for the CDR3: TGCGCCAGCAGCCAAATGGGGGGCCTCCGGACCCAGTACTTC. The encoded protein is CASSQMGGLRTQYF. The chain joins TRBV4-1 to TRBJ2-5; either TRBD1 or TRBD2 may fit D (6 bases each). The germline V and J ends were trimmed by 2 bases and 7 bases, with 14 bases remaining between them. The length of the CDR3 is 14 residues. Looked up from germline, CDR1 is MGHRA and CDR2 is YSYEKL.

V is TRBV12-3 or TRBV12-4 and J is TRBJ1-2, with 7 bases identical to TRBD1. The CDR3 covers 13 residues. The V segment lost 6 bases and the J segment 4 bases; nucleotides outside the gene matches: 5. CDR3 protein: CASRPTGTYGYTF. CDR3 in DNA: TGTGCCAGCAGGCCGACAGGGACCTATGGCTACACCTTC.

This clonotype appeared many times. V usage is TRBV20-1 and J usage is TRBJ2-7; TRBD2 matches at 9 bases. J gave up 6 bases and V 5 bases, and 8 bases lay outside the gene matches. The germline CDR1 and CDR2 sequences are DFQATT and SNEGSKA (reference sequence). This CDR3 has 13 amino acids. The DNA for the CDR3 is TGCAGTGCTGGTCGCGGGGGGGCAGGCGAGCAGTACTTC. Amino acids: CSAGRGGAGEQYF.

This clonotype was found many times. The chain joins TRBV11-2 to TRBJ2-5; TRBD1 is a possible D gene (5 bases). V lost 4 bases and J 6 bases, leaving 24 bases between the germline ends. The germline V gene encodes CDR1 SGHAT and CDR2 FQNNGV. The CDR3 consists of 17 residues. The CDR3 bases are TGTGCCAGCAGCTCATTACCCTCCGGCAGGGATGTGAAGACCCAGTACTTC. This translates into CASSSLPSGRDVKTQYF.

This clonotype was detected many times. The chain is built from TRBV10-3 and TRBJ2-5; TRBD2 matches 7 bases. V gave up 6 bases and J gave up 2 bases; unmatched junction bases: 6. CDR3 length: 14 residues. The V gene's germline CDR1 is ENHRY and CDR2 SYGVKD. The CDR3 bases are TGTGCCATCAGGGGCCGGGAGGCGCAAGAGACCCAGTACTTC. It yields the protein CAIRGREAQETQYF.

This clonotype has at least ten counts. Because the CDR3's place on the DNA is in doubt, the DNA is left out and the CDR3 is given as listed by TCRdb. This sequence joins TRBV21-1 and TRBJ2-7; the table's TRBD2 call for D was not verified on the DNA. TRBV21-1 is reported as a pseudogene. 14 amino acids form the CDR3, both terminal residues included. The CDR3: CASGSYLCPYEQYF.

The V and J genes are TRBV5-1 and TRBJ2-1; no clear D gene. Germline values: CDR1 SGHRS, CDR2 YFSETQ. The V gene lost 0 bases and the J gene lost 9 bases, with 13 bases spanning the gap. The CDR3 contains 14 residues. The CDR3 bases are TGCGCCAGCAGCTTGGAAGTAGGGAACGGTGAGCAGTTCTTC. Translating gives CASSLEVGNGEQFF.

In this sample, this clonotype turned up many times. This chain uses TRBV12-3 or TRBV12-4 with TRBJ1-5; tentative D call: TRBD1 (5 bases). The V gene lost 6 bases and the J gene lost 1 base, with 16 bases spanning the gap. The CDR3 loop spans 16 amino acids. The CDR3 reads CASSTKGFLSNQPQHF. The DNA of the CDR3 is TGTGCCAGCAGCACAAAGGGGTTTCTGAGCAATCAGCCCCAGCATTTT.

The chain has TRBV20-1 and TRBJ2-3; D is possibly TRBD1 (6 bases). CDR3 size: 11 residues. The germline V gene has CDR1 DFQATT and CDR2 SNEGSKA (reference sequence). The germline V and J ends were trimmed by 3 bases and 7 bases, with 8 bases remaining between them. CDR3 coding DNA: TGCAGTGCTAGTACAGGGAATACGCAGTATTTT. It specifies CSASTGNTQYF.